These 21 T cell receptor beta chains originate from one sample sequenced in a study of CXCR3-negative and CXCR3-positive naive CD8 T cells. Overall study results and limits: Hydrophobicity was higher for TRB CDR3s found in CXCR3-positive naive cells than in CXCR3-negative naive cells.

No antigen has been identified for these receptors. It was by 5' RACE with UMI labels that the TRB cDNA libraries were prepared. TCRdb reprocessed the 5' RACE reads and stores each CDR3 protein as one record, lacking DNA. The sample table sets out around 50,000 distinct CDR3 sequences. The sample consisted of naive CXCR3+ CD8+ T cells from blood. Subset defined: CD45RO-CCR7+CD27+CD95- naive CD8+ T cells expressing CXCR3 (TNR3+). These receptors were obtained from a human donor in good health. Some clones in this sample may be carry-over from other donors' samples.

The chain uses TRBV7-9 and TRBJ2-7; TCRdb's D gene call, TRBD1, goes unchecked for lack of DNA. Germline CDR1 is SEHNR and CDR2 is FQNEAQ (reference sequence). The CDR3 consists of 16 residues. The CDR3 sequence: CASSLDLGMGVYEQYF.

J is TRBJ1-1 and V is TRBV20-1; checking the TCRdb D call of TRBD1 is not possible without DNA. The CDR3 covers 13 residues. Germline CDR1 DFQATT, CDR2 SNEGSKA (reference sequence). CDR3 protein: CSARGGGETEAFF.

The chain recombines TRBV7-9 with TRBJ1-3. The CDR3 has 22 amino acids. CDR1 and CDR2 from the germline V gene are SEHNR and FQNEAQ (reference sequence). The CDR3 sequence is CASSLEFQQSDIWRGDGNTIYF.

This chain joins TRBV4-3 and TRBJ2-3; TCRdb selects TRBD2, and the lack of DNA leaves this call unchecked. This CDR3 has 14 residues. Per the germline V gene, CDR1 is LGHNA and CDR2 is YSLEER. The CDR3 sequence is CASSLAWAEGQQYF.

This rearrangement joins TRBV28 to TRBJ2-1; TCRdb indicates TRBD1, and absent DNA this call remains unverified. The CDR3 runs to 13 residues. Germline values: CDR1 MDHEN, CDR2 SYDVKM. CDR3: CASTPWGSDEQFF.

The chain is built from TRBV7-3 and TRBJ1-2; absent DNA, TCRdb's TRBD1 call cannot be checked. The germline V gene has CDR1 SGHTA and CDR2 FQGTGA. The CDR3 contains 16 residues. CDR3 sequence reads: CASSLSPGHTRYGYTF.

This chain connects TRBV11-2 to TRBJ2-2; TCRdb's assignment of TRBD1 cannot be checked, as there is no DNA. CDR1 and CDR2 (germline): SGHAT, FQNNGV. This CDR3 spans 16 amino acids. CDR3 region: CASSLGQGPNTGELFF.

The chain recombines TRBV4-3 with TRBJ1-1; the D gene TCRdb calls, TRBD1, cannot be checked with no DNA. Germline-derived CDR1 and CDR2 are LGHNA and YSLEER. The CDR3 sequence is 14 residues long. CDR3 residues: CASSQITGSTEAFF.

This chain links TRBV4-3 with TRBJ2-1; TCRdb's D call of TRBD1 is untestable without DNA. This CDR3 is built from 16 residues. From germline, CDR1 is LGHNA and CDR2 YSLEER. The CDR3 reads CASSHTLDTAYNEQFF.

The CDR3 sequence: CSARPDSWNSPLHF. The rearrangement joins TRBV20-1 to TRBJ1-6; without DNA, the TCRdb call of TRBD1 cannot be checked. This CDR3 is 14 amino acids long. Germline V gene data show CDR1 as DFQATT and CDR2 as SNEGSKA (reference sequence).

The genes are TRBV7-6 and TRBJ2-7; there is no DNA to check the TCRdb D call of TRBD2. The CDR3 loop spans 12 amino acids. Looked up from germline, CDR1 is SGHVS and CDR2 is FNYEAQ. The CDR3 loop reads CASAGGLYEQYF.

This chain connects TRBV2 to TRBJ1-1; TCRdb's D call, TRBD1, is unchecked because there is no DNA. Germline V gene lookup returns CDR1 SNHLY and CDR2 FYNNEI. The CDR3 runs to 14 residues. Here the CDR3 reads CASSNQDSYTEAFF.

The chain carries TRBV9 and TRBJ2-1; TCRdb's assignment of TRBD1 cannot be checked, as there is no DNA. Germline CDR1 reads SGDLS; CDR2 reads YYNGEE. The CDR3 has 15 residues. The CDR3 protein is CASRGQGRSYNEQFF.

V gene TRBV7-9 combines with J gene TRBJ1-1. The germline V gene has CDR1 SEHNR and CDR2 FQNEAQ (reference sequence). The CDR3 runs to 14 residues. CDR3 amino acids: CASTSDGGRTEAFF. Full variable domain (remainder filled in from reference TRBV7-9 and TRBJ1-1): DTGVSQNPRHKITKRGQNVTFRCDPISEHNRLYWYRQTLGQGPEFLTYFQNEAQLEKSRLLSDRFSAERPKGSFSTLEIQRTEQGDSAMYLCASTSDGGRTEAFFGQGTRLTVV.

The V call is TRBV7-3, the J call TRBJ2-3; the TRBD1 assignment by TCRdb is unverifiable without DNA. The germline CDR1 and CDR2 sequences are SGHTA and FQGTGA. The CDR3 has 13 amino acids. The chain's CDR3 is CASSSGGTDTQYF.

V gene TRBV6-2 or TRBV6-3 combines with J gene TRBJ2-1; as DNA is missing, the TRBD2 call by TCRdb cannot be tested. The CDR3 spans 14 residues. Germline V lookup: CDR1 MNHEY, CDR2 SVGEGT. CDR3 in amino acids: CASRGLAVSGEQFF.

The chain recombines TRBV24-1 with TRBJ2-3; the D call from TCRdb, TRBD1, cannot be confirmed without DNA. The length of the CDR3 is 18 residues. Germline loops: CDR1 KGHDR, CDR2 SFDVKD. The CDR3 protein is CATSDFSGTFDLGDTQYF.

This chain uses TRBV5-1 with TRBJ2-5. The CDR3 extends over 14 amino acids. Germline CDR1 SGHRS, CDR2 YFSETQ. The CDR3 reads CASSNWGIQETQYF.

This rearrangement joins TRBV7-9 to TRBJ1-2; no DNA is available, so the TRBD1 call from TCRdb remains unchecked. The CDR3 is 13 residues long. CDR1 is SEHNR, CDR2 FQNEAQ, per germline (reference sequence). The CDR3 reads CASSGTVTYGYTF.

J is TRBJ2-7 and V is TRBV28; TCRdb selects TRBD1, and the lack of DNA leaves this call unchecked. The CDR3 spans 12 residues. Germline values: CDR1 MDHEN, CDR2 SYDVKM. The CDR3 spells CATRDRGYEQYF.

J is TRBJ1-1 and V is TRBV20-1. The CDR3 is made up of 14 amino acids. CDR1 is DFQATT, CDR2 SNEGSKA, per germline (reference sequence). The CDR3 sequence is CSARLGGEVTEAFF.